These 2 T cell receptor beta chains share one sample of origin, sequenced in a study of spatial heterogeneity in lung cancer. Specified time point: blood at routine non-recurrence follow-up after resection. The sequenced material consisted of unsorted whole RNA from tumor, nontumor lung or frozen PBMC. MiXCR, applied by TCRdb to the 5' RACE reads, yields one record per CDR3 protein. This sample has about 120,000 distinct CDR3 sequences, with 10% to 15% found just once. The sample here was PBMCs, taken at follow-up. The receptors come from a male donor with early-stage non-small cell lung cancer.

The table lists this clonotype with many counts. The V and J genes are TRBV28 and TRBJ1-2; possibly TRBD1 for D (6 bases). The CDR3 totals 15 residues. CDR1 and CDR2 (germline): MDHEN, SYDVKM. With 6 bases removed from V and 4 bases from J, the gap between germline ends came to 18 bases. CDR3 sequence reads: CASRLDYQGGYGYTF. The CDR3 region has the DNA TGTGCCAGCAGGCTAGACTATCAAGGGGGCTATGGCTACACCTTC.

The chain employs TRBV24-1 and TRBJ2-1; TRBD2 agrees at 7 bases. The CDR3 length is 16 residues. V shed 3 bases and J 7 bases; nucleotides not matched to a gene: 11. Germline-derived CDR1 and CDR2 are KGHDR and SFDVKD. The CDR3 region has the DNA TGTGCCACCAGTGATCCCCAGGGAGGGGTCGTTAATGAGCAGTTCTTC. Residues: CATSDPQGGVVNEQFF.